The text below deals with one TCR beta chain. Antigen: not known. The CDR3 totals 15 residues. V lost 1 base and J lost 7; bases outside the gene matches: 8. CDR1 and CDR2 from the germline V gene are SGHKS and YYEKEE (reference sequence). The sample originates from a study of blood T cells in healthy people across ages. General observations from the study: Roughly linearly, TCR beta diversity per million T cells fell as age increased.

Primed by a sample-barcoded 5' primer and a J-beta primer mix, a second PCR proceeded for 7 to 11 cycles. MiXCR was run by TCRdb on the 5' RACE reads, yielding one entry per CDR3 protein. This table holds about a million distinct CDR3 sequences, 35% to 40% found once. The sequence was collected from a man aged 18 to 29 in good health. Sequencing was performed on blood. The gene calls are TRBV5-5 and TRBJ2-3; TRBD1 matches 8 bases. CDR3 sequence (DNA): TGTGCCAGCAGCTTGATGGCAGGGGGCTTGAATACGCAGTATTTT. This gives the protein CASSLMAGGLNTQYF.